These 6 T cell receptor beta chains originate from one sample sequenced in a study of Tregs in tolerant kidney transplant recipients. Produced via immunoSEQ multiplex PCR; TCRdb's table is partial and in-frame only. The table lists approximately 260,000 clones, around 81% of them singletons. Sample: CD4+ T cells from blood. Source of these receptors: a human donor in good health.

V usage is TRBV2 and J usage is TRBJ2-1; D is perhaps TRBD2 (6 bases). The V end was cut by 4 bases, the J end by 12 bases, with 16 bases between. CDR3 length: 13 residues. Germline lookup yields CDR1 SNHLY and CDR2 FYNNEI. The CDR3 DNA reads TGTGCCAGCAGTGCTTCCCGGGACTCGATGCAGTTCTTC. This codes for CASSASRDSMQFF.

CDR3 DNA sequence: TGTGCCAGCAGCTCAGGGGGGTTCACCGGGGAGCTGTTTTTT. It codes for CASSSGGFTGELFF. The chain has TRBV7-9 and TRBJ2-2, with a weak D call TRBD1 (7 bases). CDR1 SEHNR and CDR2 FQNEAQ come from the germline V gene (reference sequence). This CDR3 region has 14 residues. Trimming removed 4 bases at V and 4 bases at J, with 10 bases between.

Turning to this clone: The same CDR3 also results from other DNA sequences found in this sample. CDR3 region: CASSLDGVYGYTF. In DNA form, the CDR3 reads TGTGCCAGCAGCTTAGATGGGGTTTATGGCTACACCTTC. The J gene is TRBJ1-2, the V gene TRBV7-9; D not resolved. With 1 base removed from V and 5 bases from J, the gap between germline ends came to 8 bases. Germline V lookup: CDR1 SEHNR, CDR2 FQNEAQ (reference sequence). The CDR3 has 13 amino acids.

This rearrangement joins TRBV30 to TRBJ1-6; D uncertain. The CDR3 covers 12 residues. Looked up from germline, CDR1 is GTSNPN and CDR2 is SVGIG (reference sequence). The V end lost 1 base, the J end lost 13 bases, and 11 bases lay between the germline ends. CDR3 coding DNA: TGTGCCTGGAGTGGGGGTTTGAGGCCCCTCCACTTT. Translation: CAWSGGLRPLHF.

The chain has TRBV5-4 and TRBJ2-4, with a tentative D call TRBD1 (5 bases). CDR1 SGHNT and CDR2 YYREEE come from the germline V gene (reference sequence). The ends were cut back, 2 bases at V and 0 bases at J, with 9 bases in the middle. The CDR3 covers 15 residues. The CDR3 sequence is CASSFTGKAKNIQYF. CDR3 DNA: TGTGCCAGCAGCTTTACAGGCAAAGCCAAAAACATTCAGTACTTC.

The chain couples TRBV18 to TRBJ2-3; the D gene is possibly TRBD1 (6 bases). CDR1 and CDR2 from the germline V gene are KGHSH and LQKENI. V was pared by 3 bases and J by 1 base, with 23 bases between. CDR3 length equals 19 residues. The CDR3 here is CASSPMGLAGAGGTDTQYF. CDR3 DNA: TGTGCCAGCTCACCCATGGGATTAGCAGGGGCCGGTGGCACAGATACGCAGTATTTT.